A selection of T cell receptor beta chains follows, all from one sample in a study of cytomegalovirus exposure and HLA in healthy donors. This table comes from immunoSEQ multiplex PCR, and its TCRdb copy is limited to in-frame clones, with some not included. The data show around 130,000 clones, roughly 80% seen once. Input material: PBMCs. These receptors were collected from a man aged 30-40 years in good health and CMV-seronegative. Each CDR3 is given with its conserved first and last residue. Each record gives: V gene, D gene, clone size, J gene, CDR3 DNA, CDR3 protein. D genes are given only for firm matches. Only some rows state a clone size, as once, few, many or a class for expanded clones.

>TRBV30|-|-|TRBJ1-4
TGTGCCTGGAGTCCCGGGGGATCCGAAAAACTGTTTTTT
CAWSPGGSEKLFF
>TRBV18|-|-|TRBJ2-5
TGTGCCAGCTCACCAGGAGACGTAGAGACCCAGTACTTC
CASSPGDVETQYF
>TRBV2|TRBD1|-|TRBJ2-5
TGTGCCAGCAGTCAGGACAGGTCACAAGAGACCCAGTACTTC
CASSQDRSQETQYF
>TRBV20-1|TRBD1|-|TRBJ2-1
TGCAGTGCTGACAGGGGCAATGAGCAGTTCTTC
CSADRGNEQFF
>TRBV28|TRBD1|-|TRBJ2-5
TGTGCCAGCAGTTTATTGGGCAGGGGGCGGGAGACCCAGTACTTC
CASSLLGRGRETQYF
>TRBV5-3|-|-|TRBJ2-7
TGTGCCAGAAGCTTGGGTGCGGGGGCGTGTGAGCAGTACTTC
CARSLGAGACEQYF
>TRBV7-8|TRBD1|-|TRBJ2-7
TGTGCCAGCAGCTTGTGGACAGGATCCTACGAGCAGTACTTC
CASSLWTGSYEQYF
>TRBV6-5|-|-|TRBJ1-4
TGTGCCAGCAGTCTACGGTTTAATGAAAAACTGTTTTTT
CASSLRFNEKLFF
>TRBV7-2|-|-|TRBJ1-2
TGTGCCAGCAGCTTATACACAGGCGGCTACACCTTC
CASSLYTGGYTF
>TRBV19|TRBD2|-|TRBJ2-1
TGTGCCAGTAGTGCCGGCGGGGGGATATACAATGAGCAGTTCTTC
CASSAGGGIYNEQFF
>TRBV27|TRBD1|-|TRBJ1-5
TGTGCCAGCAGTTTAGGCAGGGGGCAGCCCCAGCATTTT
CASSLGRGQPQHF
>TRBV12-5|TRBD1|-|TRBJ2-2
TGTGCTAGTGGTCACGGACAGGGGGATCACGGGGAGCTGTTTTTT
CASGHGQGDHGELFF
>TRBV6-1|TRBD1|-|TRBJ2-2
TGTGCCAGCAGTGAAGCGTGGGGACAGGGGGCCGGGGAGCTGTTTTTT
CASSEAWGQGAGELFF
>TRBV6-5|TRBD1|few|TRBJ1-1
TGTGCCAGCAGCGCCGACAGGGCGGGCACTGAAGCTTTCTTT
CASSADRAGTEAFF
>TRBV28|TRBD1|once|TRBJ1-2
TGTGCCAGCAGTTTAGGGACAGGGGGGCATGGCTACACCTTC
CASSLGTGGHGYTF
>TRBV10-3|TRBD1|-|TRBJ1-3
TGTGCCAGCCTCCGGGACAGCGGAAACACCATATATTTT
CASLRDSGNTIYF
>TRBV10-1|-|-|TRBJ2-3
TGCGCCAGCAGTGGGTCGACAGTTCCACTGGCAGATACGCAGTATTTT
CASSGSTVPLADTQYF
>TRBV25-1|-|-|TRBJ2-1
TGTGCCAGCAGTGGGGACTGGAGCTCCTACAATGAGCAGTTCTTC
CASSGDWSSYNEQFF
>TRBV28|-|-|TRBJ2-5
TGTGCCAGCAGCCCTCCCAGACAGGCGGAGACCCAGTACTTC
CASSPPRQAETQYF
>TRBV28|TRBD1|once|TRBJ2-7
TGTGCCAGCAGTAACAGGGGTCGCGACGAGCAGTACTTC
CASSNRGRDEQYF
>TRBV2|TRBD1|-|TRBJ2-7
TGTGCCAGCAGTGAAATCCAGACAGGGAGCTCCTACGAGCAGTACTTC
CASSEIQTGSSYEQYF
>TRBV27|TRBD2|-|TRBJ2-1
TGTGCCAGCAGTTCTATAGCGGGGGGGTCCCACAATGAGCAGTTCTTC
CASSSIAGGSHNEQFF
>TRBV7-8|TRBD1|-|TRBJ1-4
TGTGCCAGCAGCTTCACAGGGGACGAAAAACTGTTTTTT
CASSFTGDEKLFF
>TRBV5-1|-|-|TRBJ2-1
TGCGCCAGCAAGGCTAGCTCTACGGATGAGCAGTTCTTC
CASKASSTDEQFF
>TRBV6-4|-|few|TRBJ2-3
TGTGCCAGCAGTGACTCGTCGCAGGGCGCAGATACGCAGTATTTT
CASSDSSQGADTQYF
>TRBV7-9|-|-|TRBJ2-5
TGTTCCAGCACGCCAGGAGGGGTTGGGCAAGAGACCCAGTACTTC
CSSTPGGVGQETQYF
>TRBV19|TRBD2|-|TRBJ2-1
TGTGCCAGTAGTATTGTCCCGACTAGCGGGAATGAGCAGTTCTTC
CASSIVPTSGNEQFF
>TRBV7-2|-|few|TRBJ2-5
TGTGCCAGCAGCATCGACCAAGCGGACGTAGAGACCCAGTACTTC
CASSIDQADVETQYF
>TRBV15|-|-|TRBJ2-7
TGTGCCACCAATGGCGGGGCCTCCTACGAGCAGTACTTC
CATNGGASYEQYF
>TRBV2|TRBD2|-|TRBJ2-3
TGTGCCAGCACAAAGCGGGGGGGGAGCACAGATACGCAGTATTTT
CASTKRGGSTDTQYF
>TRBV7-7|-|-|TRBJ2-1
TGTGCCAGCAGCCCTTCTAGCGTCAATGAGCAGTTCTTC
CASSPSSVNEQFF
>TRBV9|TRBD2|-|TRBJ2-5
TGTGCCAGCAGCGGTTCCCGGACTAGCGGGGGGGCGGACCAAGAGACCCAGTACTTC
CASSGSRTSGGADQETQYF